A single sample is the source of the 12 T cell receptor beta chains below, sequenced in a study of cytomegalovirus exposure and HLA in healthy donors (dated by TCRdb to the late 2010s). Library method: the immunoSEQ multiplex PCR assay. TCRdb obtained this table from immuneACCESS and retained in-frame rearrangements with V and J assigned. These tables miss some clones; where compared with another copy, unresolved V genes account for less than half of the shortfall, and the remainder is unexplained. The sample records roughly 82,000 clones, 93% of which are singletons. Clones ranked in the top ten supply roughly 0.62% of the sample. Sequencing was done on a sample of PBMCs. The source of these receptors is a man between 18 and 29 years old in good health and CMV-seronegative.

As to this clone: At the DNA level, this CDR3 is encoded by other sequences in the same sample as well. V usage is TRBV5-4 and J usage is TRBJ1-2; tentative D call: TRBD1 (5 bases). Germline CDR1 SGHNT, CDR2 YYREEE (reference sequence). The CDR3 totals 13 residues. Trimming cost V 1 base and J 2 bases, with 6 bases left between them. The CDR3 DNA reads TGTGCCAGCAGCTTGAGGGGCAACTATGGCTACACCTTC. Protein: CASSLRGNYGYTF.

This chain links TRBV9 with TRBJ1-5; D uncertain. The germline V gene encodes CDR1 SGDLS and CDR2 YYNGEE. Trimming left V 4 bases short and J 7 bases short, with 12 bases between. The CDR3 contains 13 residues. In DNA form, the CDR3 reads TGTGCCAGCAGCTCCGGACTGTGGCAGCCCCAGCATTTT. As protein: CASSSGLWQPQHF.

In its sample, this clone was seen once. J is TRBJ2-1 and V is TRBV6-6; the D gene is possibly TRBD2 (6 bases). The CDR3 has 16 amino acids. Trimming stripped 6 bases from V and 3 bases from J, with 18 bases between. The germline V gene encodes CDR1 MNHNY and CDR2 SVGAGI (reference sequence). As DNA, the CDR3 is TGTGCCAGCAGCCGTAACAGCGGAGGGGACTACAATGAGCAGTTCTTC. Translated: CASSRNSGGDYNEQFF.

The V gene is TRBV5-1, the J gene TRBJ2-3; 9 positions agree with TRBD2. V was clipped by 1 base and J by 0 bases; unmatched bases: 3. The germline gives CDR1 SGHRS, CDR2 YFSETQ. The length of the CDR3 is 16 residues. CDR3 coding DNA: TGCGCCAGCAGCTTGAGCGGGGGGACTAGCACAGATACGCAGTATTTT. It translates to CASSLSGGTSTDTQYF.

The rearrangement uses TRBV7-2 and TRBJ1-4; D possibly corresponds to TRBD1 (6 bases). Trimming took off 4 bases at V and 8 bases at J, with 14 bases between the two ends. The germline CDR1 and CDR2 sequences are SGHTA and FQGNSA. CDR3 length: 14 amino acids. CDR3: CASSSTGGEEKLFF. The DNA for the CDR3 is TGTGCCAGCAGCTCAACGGGGGGCGAGGAAAAACTGTTTTTT. Variable domain in full (rest from reference TRBV7-2 and TRBJ1-4): GAGVSQSPSNKVTEKGKDVELRCDPISGHTALYWYRQSLGQGLEFLIYFQGNSAPDKSGLPSDRFSAERTGGSVSTLTIQRTQQEDSAVYLCASSSTGGEEKLFFGSGTQLSVL.

The chain links TRBV9 to TRBJ2-3; 11 bases line up with TRBD2. Per germline, CDR1 SGDLS and CDR2 YYNGEE. This CDR3 spans 15 amino acids. Trimming removed 1 base from V and 4 bases from J; junction bases left unmatched: 2. The CDR3 sequence is CASSVTSGGSDTQYF. The CDR3 nucleotides read TGTGCCAGCAGCGTAACTAGCGGGGGCTCAGATACGCAGTATTTT. The full variable domain, its missing parts supplied by reference TRBV9 and TRBJ2-3, is DSGVTQTPKHLITATGQRVTLRCSPRSGDLSVYWYQQSLDQGLQFLIQYYNGEERAKGNILERFSAQQFPDLHSELNLSSLELGDSALYFCASSVTSGGSDTQYFGPGTRLTVL.

The J gene is TRBJ2-3, the V gene TRBV10-3, with a tentative D call TRBD1 (5 bases). The CDR3 runs to 15 residues. Germline CDR1 is ENHRY and CDR2 is SYGVKD. The V and J ends lost 2 bases and 1 base respectively, with 10 bases between them. The CDR3 protein is CAISEKGRGTDTQYF. CDR3 nucleotides: TGTGCCATCAGTGAGAAAGGCAGGGGCACAGATACGCAGTATTTT.

This clone occurred once. As DNA, the CDR3 is TGTGCCAGCAGCCGAGGGACAGGGGCCTACGAGCAGTACTTC. Its protein is CASSRGTGAYEQYF. The V gene is TRBV6-5, the J gene TRBJ2-7, with 10 bases that match TRBD1. V was pared by 6 bases and J by 2 bases, with 4 bases of the junction left unmatched. The germline V gene has CDR1 MNHEY and CDR2 SVGAGI. The CDR3 has 14 amino acids.

The CDR3: CASSQGPSGGELFF. The CDR3 DNA reads TGCGCCAGCAGCCAAGGCCCTAGCGGCGGGGAGCTGTTTTTT. The chain couples TRBV4-1 to TRBJ2-2; TRBD2 aligns across 7 bases. CDR1 MGHRA and CDR2 YSYEKL come from the germline V gene. Trimming at V came to 1 base and at J to 7 bases, leaving 3 bases not matched to a gene. There are 14 residues in the CDR3.

CDR3 amino acids: CASSLVDRGREQYF. CDR3 DNA sequence: TGTGCCAGCAGCTTAGTAGACAGGGGGCGCGAGCAGTACTTC. The chain uses TRBV7-6 and TRBJ2-7, with 10 bases aligning to TRBD1. Germline V CDR1 and CDR2: SGHVS, FNYEAQ. The CDR3 sequence is 14 residues long. After removal of 1 base from V and 6 bases from J, the junction contained 3 bases not matched to a gene.

This chain links TRBV28 with TRBJ2-5, with D possibly matching TRBD2 (5 bases). Germline V gene data show CDR1 as MDHEN and CDR2 as SYDVKM. The length of the CDR3 is 16 residues. V gave up 5 bases and J gave up 5 bases, with 21 bases separating them. CDR3: CASSPPVAGGSETQYF. CDR3 bases: TGTGCCAGCAGTCCCCCCGTGGCCGGAGGTTCGGAGACCCAGTACTTC.

Only one count was recorded for this clone. This chain connects TRBV7-6 to TRBJ2-2, with D perhaps TRBD1 (6 bases). Germline lookup yields CDR1 SGHVS and CDR2 FNYEAQ. The CDR3 has 17 residues. V lost 0 bases and J lost 2, with 13 bases in between. The CDR3 DNA is TGTGCCAGCAGCTTAGCCTCGACAGGACGCAACACCGGGGAGCTGTTTTTT. Translating it yields CASSLASTGRNTGELFF.